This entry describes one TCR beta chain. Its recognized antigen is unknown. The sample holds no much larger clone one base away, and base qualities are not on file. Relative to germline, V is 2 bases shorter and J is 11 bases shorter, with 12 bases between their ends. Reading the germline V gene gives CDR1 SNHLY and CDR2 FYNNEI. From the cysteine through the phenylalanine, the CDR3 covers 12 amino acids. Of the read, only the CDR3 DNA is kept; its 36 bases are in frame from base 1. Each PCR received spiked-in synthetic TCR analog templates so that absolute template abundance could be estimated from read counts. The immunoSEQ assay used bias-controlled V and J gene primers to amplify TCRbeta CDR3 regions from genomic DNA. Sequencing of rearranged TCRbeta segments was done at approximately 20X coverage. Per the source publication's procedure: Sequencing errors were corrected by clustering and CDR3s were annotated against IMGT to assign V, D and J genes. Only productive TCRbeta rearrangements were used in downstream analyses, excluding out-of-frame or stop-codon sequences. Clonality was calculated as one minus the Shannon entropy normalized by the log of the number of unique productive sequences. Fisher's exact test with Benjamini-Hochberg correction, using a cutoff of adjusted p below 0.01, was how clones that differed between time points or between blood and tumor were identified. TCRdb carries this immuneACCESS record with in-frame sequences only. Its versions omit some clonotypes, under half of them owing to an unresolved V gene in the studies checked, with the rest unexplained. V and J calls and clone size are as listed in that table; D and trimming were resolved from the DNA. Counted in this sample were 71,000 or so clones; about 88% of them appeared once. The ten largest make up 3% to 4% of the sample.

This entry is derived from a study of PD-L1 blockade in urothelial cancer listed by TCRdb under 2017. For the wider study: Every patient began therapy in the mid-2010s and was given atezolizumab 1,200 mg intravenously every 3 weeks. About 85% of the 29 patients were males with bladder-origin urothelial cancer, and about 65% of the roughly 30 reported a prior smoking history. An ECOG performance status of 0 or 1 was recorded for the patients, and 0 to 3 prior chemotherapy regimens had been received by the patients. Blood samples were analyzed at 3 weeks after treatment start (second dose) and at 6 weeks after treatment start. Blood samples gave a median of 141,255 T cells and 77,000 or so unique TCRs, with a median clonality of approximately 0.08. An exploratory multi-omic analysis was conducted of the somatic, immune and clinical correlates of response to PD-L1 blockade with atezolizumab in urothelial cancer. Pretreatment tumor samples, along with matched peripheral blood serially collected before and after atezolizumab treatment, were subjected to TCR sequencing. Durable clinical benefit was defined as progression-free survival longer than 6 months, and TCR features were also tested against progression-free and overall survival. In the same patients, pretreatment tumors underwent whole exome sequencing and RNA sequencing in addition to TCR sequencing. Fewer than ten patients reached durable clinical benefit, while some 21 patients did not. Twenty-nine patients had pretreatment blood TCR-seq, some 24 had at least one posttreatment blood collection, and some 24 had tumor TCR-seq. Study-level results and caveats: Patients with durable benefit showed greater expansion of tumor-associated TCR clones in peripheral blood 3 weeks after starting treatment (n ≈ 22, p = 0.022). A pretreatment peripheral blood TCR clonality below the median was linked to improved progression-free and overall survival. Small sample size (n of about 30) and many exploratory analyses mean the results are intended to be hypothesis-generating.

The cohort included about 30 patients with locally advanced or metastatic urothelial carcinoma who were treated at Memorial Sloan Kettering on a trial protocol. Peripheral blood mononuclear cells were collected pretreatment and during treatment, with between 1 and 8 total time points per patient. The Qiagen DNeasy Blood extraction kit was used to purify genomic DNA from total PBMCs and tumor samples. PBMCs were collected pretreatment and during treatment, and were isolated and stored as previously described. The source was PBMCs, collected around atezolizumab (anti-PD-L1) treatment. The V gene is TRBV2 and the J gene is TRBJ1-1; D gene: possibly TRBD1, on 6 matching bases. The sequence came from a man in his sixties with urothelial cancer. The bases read TGTGCCAGCAGTGAAAGAAGGACAGCTGCTTTCTTT. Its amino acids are CASSERRTAAFF.